Listed here are 6 T cell receptor beta chains from one sample, sequenced in a study of CD8 T cells in Susac syndrome. Reverse transcription of roughly 0.5 to 1 ug RNA was carried out with random hexamers. TCRdb processed the immunoSEQ multiplex PCR reads anew with MiXCR; each CDR3 protein has one entry. The sample lists some 76,000 distinct CDR3 sequences; 75% to 95% were seen once. The sample taken for sequencing was CD8+ T cells from PBMCs. The receptors come from a human donor with multiple sclerosis.

This clonotype was observed a few times. The chain is built from TRBV6-2 or TRBV6-3 and TRBJ2-4; D not certain. There are 15 residues in the CDR3. Germline V gene sequence: CDR1 MNHEY, CDR2 SVGEGT. V lost 4 bases and J 2 bases, leaving 12 bases between the germline ends. CDR3 region: CASSSIYSSKNIQYF. The CDR3 region has the DNA TGTGCCAGCAGTTCGATCTACAGTTCCAAAAACATTCAGTACTTC.

The chain joins TRBV7-9 to TRBJ2-3; 10 bases align to TRBD2. CDR3 size: 16 residues. Trimming at V came to 2 bases and at J to 4 bases, leaving 6 bases not matched to a gene. Germline V CDR1 and CDR2: SEHNR, FQNEAQ (reference sequence). The CDR3 sequence is CASSLSQREGADTQYF. CDR3 coding DNA: TGTGCCAGCAGCTTATCTCAGCGGGAGGGCGCAGATACGCAGTATTTT.

V gene TRBV19 combines with J gene TRBJ2-7, with TRBD2 matching over 7 bases. J gave up 2 bases and V 3 bases, and 7 bases lay outside the gene matches. In germline, CDR1 is LNHDA, CDR2 SQIVND (reference sequence). This CDR3 contains 15 residues. The CDR3 reads CASSIEWEGAYEQYF. CDR3 coding DNA: TGTGCCAGTAGTATCGAGTGGGAGGGAGCCTACGAGCAGTACTTC.

The rearrangement links TRBV5-4 to TRBJ1-4; D call uncertain. The V gene lost 4 bases and the J gene lost 6 bases, with 7 bases spanning the gap. CDR3 length: 12 amino acids. Germline values: CDR1 SGHNT, CDR2 YYREEE (reference sequence). CDR3 nucleotide sequence: TGTGCCAGCAGCCAACCACATGAAAAACTGTTTTTT. Amino acids: CASSQPHEKLFF.

This clonotype has more than one count but fewer than ten. This chain connects TRBV23-1 to TRBJ2-3; 9 positions agree with TRBD2. TRBV23-1 is known as an ORF, though its function is uncertain. Trimming took 2 bases from V and 6 from J; bases not matched to a gene: 15. This CDR3 spans 18 amino acids. CDR3 nucleotide sequence: TGCGCCAGCAGTCAAACCCGTCCTTGGACTAGCGAGGTTGATACGCAGTATTTT. This codes for CASSQTRPWTSEVDTQYF.

The V gene is TRBV2, the J gene TRBJ2-7; D gene unclear. Trimming took off 7 bases at V and 0 bases at J, with 19 bases between the two ends. The germline CDR1 and CDR2 sequences are SNHLY and FYNNEI. The CDR3 is made up of 16 amino acids. The CDR3 protein is CASKPDVFRPSYEQYF. The CDR3 DNA follows: TGTGCCAGCAAGCCGGACGTGTTCCGACCCTCCTACGAGCAGTACTTC.